One sample yielded the 6 T cell receptor beta chains listed below, sequenced in a study of blood T cell repertoires in COVID-19. Sequenced by immunoSEQ multiplex PCR; TCRdb stores in-frame clones only, minus some. The table lists roughly 100,000 clones, 60% to 85% of them singletons. Sequenced input: peripheral blood. These receptors were collected from a man of 80 years or more with COVID-19, enrolled during active disease.

The CDR3 nucleotides read TGTGCCAGCTCACGAACAGGGCCCGCTAACTATGGCTACACCTTC. Amino acids: CASSRTGPANYGYTF. The genes are TRBV18 and TRBJ1-2; D perhaps matches TRBD1 (6 bases). Trimming stripped 4 bases from V and 0 bases from J, with 12 bases between. Germline V CDR1 and CDR2: KGHSH, LQKENI. This CDR3 comprises 15 residues.

The chain is built from TRBV6-2 or TRBV6-3 and TRBJ2-3, with 14 nucleotides matching TRBD2. The CDR3 contains 18 residues. Germline V gene lookup returns CDR1 MNHEY and CDR2 SVGEGT. J was trimmed by 0 bases and V by 0 bases; bases with no gene match: 2. CDR3 bases: TGTGCCAGCAGTTACTCTGGACTAGCGGGGGGCAGCACAGATACGCAGTATTTT. Translation gives CASSYSGLAGGSTDTQYF.

The table lists this clone with a few counts. The J gene is TRBJ1-2, the V gene TRBV7-9, with D possibly TRBD1 on 5 matching bases. Germline CDR1 reads SEHNR; CDR2 reads FQNEAQ (reference sequence). This CDR3 spans 16 amino acids. Deletions cut 1 base from V and 1 base from J, with 13 bases between. The CDR3 sequence is CASSLGRQLHNYGYTF. As DNA, the CDR3 is TGTGCCAGCAGCTTAGGCCGACAGCTTCATAACTATGGCTACACCTTC. Full variable domain (rest looked up from reference TRBV7-9 and TRBJ1-2): DTGVSQNPRHKITKRGQNVTFRCDPISEHNRLYWYRQTLGQGPEFLTYFQNEAQLEKSRLLSDRFSAERPKGSFSTLEIQRTEQGDSAMYLCASSLGRQLHNYGYTFGSGTRLTVV.

This rearrangement joins TRBV5-6 to TRBJ2-7; 8 bases are shared with TRBD2. CDR1 and CDR2 (germline): SGHDT, YYEEEE. Trimming at V came to 3 bases and at J to 3 bases, leaving 5 bases not matched to a gene. This CDR3 has 14 residues. The chain's CDR3 is CASSSPGTSYEQYF. CDR3 nucleotide sequence: TGTGCCAGCAGCTCGCCCGGGACTAGCTACGAGCAGTACTTC.

V is TRBV3-1 (or the pseudogene TRBV3-2) and J is TRBJ2-1, with 8 bases lining up with TRBD2. The CDR3 is 16 residues long. The junction had 7 bases not matched to a gene; V was cut back by 0 bases and J by 6 bases. Germline-derived CDR1 and CDR2 are LGHDT and YNNKEL (reference sequence). The CDR3 region has the DNA TGTGCCAGCAGCCAAGAAGGGAGCGGGAGAGGCAATGAGCAGTTCTTC. Its translation is CASSQEGSGRGNEQFF.

The chain joins TRBV18 to TRBJ2-5; D gene unclear. The CDR3 totals 13 residues. The germline V and J ends were trimmed by 3 bases and 2 bases, with 7 bases remaining between them. From germline, CDR1 is KGHSH and CDR2 LQKENI. The CDR3 coding sequence is TGTGCCAGCTCACCTTCCCTGCAAGAGACCCAGTACTTC. It specifies CASSPSLQETQYF.